This TCR beta chain was documented in a study of T-cell reconstitution after alpha-beta-depleted transplantation in children (dated by TCRdb to 2016 to 2017). In terms of the full investigation: Using TCR repertoire profiling, the study quantitatively followed how T-cell immune reconstitution unfolded in children after TCRalphabeta/CD19-depleted allogeneic hematopoietic cell transplantation.

The CDR3 runs 15 amino acids, cysteine and phenylalanine included. Of all the DNA, just the CDR3 is kept, 45 bases in frame from base 1. The germline V gene provides CDR1 MNHNS and CDR2 SASEGT. V is reduced by 6 bases and J by 8 bases, leaving a spacing of 22 bases between them. This clonotype was detected a few times. Its antigen target is currently unknown. Per-base qualities were not stored, and no clone one base away is much larger. To prepare the library, PCR was applied. This sample was sequenced with an Illumina HiSeq 2500. To normalize quantification of the TCRbeta repertoire, the TCR libraries were built with molecular barcoding that relied on unique molecular identifiers. In-frame beta chains were kept once TCRdb had trimmed the public reads at Q25 with fastp and called clones with MiXCR. Rows are combined by CDR3 protein, so each entry shows the most common genes and DNA. For this sample there are 420,000 or so distinct CDR3 sequences; roughly 10% appear just once. The ten largest account for roughly 5.5% of the sample.

The rearrangement joined TRBV6-1 to TRBJ1-1; the D gene is possibly TRBD1, with 5 bases matching. This receptor was identified in a human donor who donated a stem cell graft to a child with acute myeloid leukemia. Sequencing was performed on PBMCs from the stem cell graft donor, taken from the stem cell graft. The nucleotide sequence is given as TGTGCCAGCAGCACTCCGGGACGTTTCCTGCTAGAAGCTTTCTTT. Translated, this is CASSTPGRFLLEAFF.